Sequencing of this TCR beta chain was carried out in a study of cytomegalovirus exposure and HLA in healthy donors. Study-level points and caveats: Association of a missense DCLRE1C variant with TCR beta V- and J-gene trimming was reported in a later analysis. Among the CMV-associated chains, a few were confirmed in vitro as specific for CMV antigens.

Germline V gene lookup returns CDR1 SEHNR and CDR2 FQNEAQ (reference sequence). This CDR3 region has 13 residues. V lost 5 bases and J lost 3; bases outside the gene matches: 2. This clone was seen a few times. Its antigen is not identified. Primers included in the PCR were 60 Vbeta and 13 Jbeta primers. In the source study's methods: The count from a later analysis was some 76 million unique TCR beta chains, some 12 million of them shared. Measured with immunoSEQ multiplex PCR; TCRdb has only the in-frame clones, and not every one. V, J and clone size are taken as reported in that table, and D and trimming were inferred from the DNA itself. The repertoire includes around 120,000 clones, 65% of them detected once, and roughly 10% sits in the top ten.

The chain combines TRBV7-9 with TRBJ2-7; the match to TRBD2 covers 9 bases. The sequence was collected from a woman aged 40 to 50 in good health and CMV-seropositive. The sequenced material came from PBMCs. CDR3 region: CASSPSGIYEQYF. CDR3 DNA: TGTGCCAGCAGCCCTAGCGGGATCTACGAGCAGTACTTC.